The present T cell receptor beta chain was sequenced within a study of regulatory T cells in long-lasting Graves disease. Study-wide results and caveats: With persistent disease, TRBV28, TRBJ1-2 and TRBJ2-5 were the favored segments.

Sample time point: newly diagnosed GD, antithyroid drugs for less than 3 months. The TCR library was made from RNA extracted from PBMCs. The count of this clonotype is one. Its specificity is unknown. V shed 4 bases, J shed 0 bases, and the junction held 13 bases outside the gene matches. The CDR3 sequence is 19 residues long. Germline lookup yields CDR1 SGHRS and CDR2 YFSETQ. Libraries of TCR beta came from iRepertoire HTBI primers plus Arm-PCR of CDR3 regions. Each CDR3 protein gets one entry after TCRdb re-called the multiplex PCR reads with MiXCR. The sample lists about 450,000 distinct CDR3 sequences, 16% seen once, with about 10% in the top ten. These data also formed part of another study, on T cells in Graves' hyperthyroidism and ophthalmopathy. From that report: In patients aged 18 to 65, hyperthyroidism was newly diagnosed, with duration under 2 months.

This chain connects TRBV5-1 to TRBJ2-1; the match to TRBD2 covers 10 bases. The sequences come from peripheral blood mononuclear cells (PBMCs), collected at new diagnosis, from a patient treated with antithyroid drugs. The clonotype was recovered from a woman in her thirties with Graves disease. CDR3 region: CASSPPRTSGRSSYNEQFF. The CDR3 DNA is TGCGCCAGCAGCCCTCCACGGACTAGCGGAAGGAGCTCCTACAATGAGCAGTTCTTC.